A single sample is the source of the 28 T cell receptor beta chains below, sequenced in a study of blood T cells in healthy people across ages (dated by TCRdb to between 2014 and 2017). The library was obtained by 5' RACE. For sequencing, an Illumina HiSeq 2500 was employed. A second PCR of roughly 6 to 11 cycles was run with a J-beta primer mix and a sample-barcoded 5' primer. TCRdb reran the public reads through fastp at Q25 and MiXCR, keeping productive beta chains. Every distinct CDR3 protein forms one entry, paired with its most common genes and DNA. Counted in this sample were a few hundred thousand distinct CDR3 sequences; around 27% of them appeared once. The top ten clones comprise 3% to 4.5% of the sample. The same specimen was also included in a second study, on T cells of mothers and their children.

The sample taken for sequencing was blood. These TCRs come from a boy between 2 and 10 years old in good health.

This clonotype has just one count. The genes are TRBV5-4 and TRBJ2-3, with TRBD1 identical over 8 bases. The CDR3 contains 15 residues. Trimming cost V 0 bases and J 2 bases; bases outside gene matches: 2. Germline CDR1 is SGHNT and CDR2 is YYREEE (reference sequence). The CDR3 DNA follows: TGTGCCAGCAGCTTGGGACAGGGGATCACAGATACGCAGTATTTT. Its translation: CASSLGQGITDTQYF.

This clonotype was seen a few times. V gene TRBV12-3 or TRBV12-4 combines with J gene TRBJ2-3, with a possible D match to TRBD1 (6 bases). Trimming shortened V by 6 bases and J by 1 base, and 17 bases separated the two germline ends. The CDR3 runs 16 residues. CDR3 amino acids: CASSNSKDRGTDTQYF. DNA of the CDR3: TGTGCCAGCAGCAACTCCAAGGACAGAGGCACAGATACGCAGTATTTT.

This clonotype has a handful of counts. The rearrangement joins TRBV12-3 or TRBV12-4 to TRBJ1-2; D remains ambiguous. CDR3 length equals 13 residues. The V end lost 9 bases, the J end lost 8 bases, and 19 bases lay between the germline ends. This CDR3 is CASTREPFYGYTF. The CDR3, as DNA: TGTGCCAGTACCCGAGAACCCTTTTACGGCTACACCTTC.

This clonotype has only a few counts. The rearrangement links TRBV15 to TRBJ2-5, with no clear D. This CDR3 has 14 residues. The germline V gene has CDR1 LNHNV and CDR2 YYDKDF (reference sequence). The V end was cut by 2 bases, the J end by 2 bases, with 9 bases between. For the CDR3, the DNA is TGTGCCACCAGCAGATCTCCCCGGCAAGAGACCCAGTACTTC. Translation: CATSRSPRQETQYF.

The rearrangement links TRBV20-1 to TRBJ2-2, with D possibly TRBD2 on 5 matching bases. Between the trimmed V and J ends, which lost 0 bases and 1 base, there was a span of 12 bases. There are 16 residues in the CDR3. CDR1 and CDR2 from the germline V gene are DFQATT and SNEGSKA (reference sequence). CDR3: CSARDPAGLNTGELFF. Written as DNA, the CDR3 is TGCAGTGCTAGAGATCCGGCGGGCCTGAACACCGGGGAGCTGTTTTTT.

The genes are TRBV19 and TRBJ2-7; no reliable D call. In germline, CDR1 is LNHDA, CDR2 SQIVND (reference sequence). The CDR3 is 14 residues long. V gave up 3 bases and J gave up 2 bases, with 11 bases separating them. Here the CDR3 reads CASSIGQRPYEQYF. Here the CDR3 DNA reads TGTGCCAGTAGTATCGGTCAGCGCCCCTACGAGCAGTACTTC.

V is TRBV5-1 and J is TRBJ2-3; D might be TRBD1 or TRBD2, each matching 7 bases. Trimming removed 4 bases at V and 8 bases at J, with 17 bases between. This CDR3 is built from 14 residues. CDR1 and CDR2 (germline): SGHRS, YFSETQ. The CDR3 DNA reads as TGCGCCAGCAGCCACACTACAGGGGAGGGTACGCAGTATTTT. This gives the protein CASSHTTGEGTQYF.

This clonotype was counted between two and nine times. The chain has TRBV27 and TRBJ2-1; the D gene could be TRBD1 or TRBD2 (5 bases each). Trimming shortened V by 8 bases and J by 2 bases, and 10 bases separated the two germline ends. CDR1 MNHEY and CDR2 SMNVEV come from the germline V gene (reference sequence). The CDR3 length is 13 residues. The CDR3, as DNA: TGTGCCAGCCGGGACCTTACCTACAATGAGCAGTTCTTC. This codes for CASRDLTYNEQFF.

The J gene is TRBJ2-5, the V gene TRBV7-9, with D uncertain. Trimming shortened V by 5 bases and J by 4 bases, and 14 bases separated the two germline ends. The germline V gene encodes CDR1 SEHNR and CDR2 FQNEAQ (reference sequence). This CDR3 is 14 amino acids long. Here the CDR3 reads CASSPLRARETQYF. In DNA form, the CDR3 reads TGTGCCAGCAGCCCACTTCGGGCTCGAGAGACCCAGTACTTC. Based on the CDR3 plus reference TRBV7-9 and TRBJ2-5, the full variable domain is DTGVSQNPRHKITKRGQNVTFRCDPISEHNRLYWYRQTLGQGPEFLTYFQNEAQLEKSRLLSDRFSAERPKGSFSTLEIQRTEQGDSAMYLCASSPLRARETQYFGPGTRLLVL.

This clonotype was seen more than once but under ten times. The chain couples TRBV27 to TRBJ1-2; tentative D call: TRBD1 (6 bases). The germline V and J ends were trimmed by 2 bases and 5 bases, with 12 bases remaining between them. The CDR3 totals 14 residues. CDR1 and CDR2 from the germline V gene are MNHEY and SMNVEV (reference sequence). CDR3 loop: CASSLQGRGYGYTF. CDR3 DNA: TGTGCCAGCAGTTTACAGGGGCGCGGGTATGGCTACACCTTC.

The genes are TRBV28 and TRBJ1-3; tentatively, D is TRBD1 (5 bases). CDR1 MDHEN and CDR2 SYDVKM come from the germline V gene. The CDR3 has 15 amino acids. Trimming left V 6 bases short and J 2 bases short, with 14 bases between. CDR3 amino acids: CASRAGPSAGNTIYF. CDR3 DNA sequence: TGTGCCAGCAGGGCAGGGCCCTCTGCTGGAAACACCATATATTTT. Using reference TRBV28 and TRBJ1-3 for the parts outside the CDR3, the full variable domain is DVKVTQSSRYLVKRTGEKVFLECVQDMDHENMFWYRQDPGLGLRLIYFSYDVKMKEKGDIPEGYSVSREKKERFSLILESASTNQTSMYLCASRAGPSAGNTIYFGEGSWLTVV.

This rearrangement joins TRBV5-1 to TRBJ2-1; possibly TRBD1 for D (5 bases). V was cut by 5 bases and J by 0 bases, with 12 bases left in between. Germline V lookup: CDR1 SGHRS, CDR2 YFSETQ. The CDR3 is made up of 15 amino acids. Here the CDR3 DNA reads TGCGCCAGCAGTTCCACCCAGGGCTCCTACAATGAGCAGTTCTTC. Its protein product is CASSSTQGSYNEQFF.

The chain links TRBV18 to TRBJ1-2; 8 nucleotides agree with TRBD1. Germline CDR1 KGHSH, CDR2 LQKENI. Trimming removed 3 bases from V and 0 bases from J; junction bases left unmatched: 6. This CDR3 is 16 amino acids long. The CDR3 protein is CASSPLDRASNYGYTF. The CDR3 coding sequence is TGTGCCAGCTCACCGCTGGACAGGGCCTCTAACTATGGCTACACCTTC.

Only a few counts were recorded for this clonotype. Here the CDR3 reads CATSDPRQLGNQPQHF. CDR3 DNA: TGTGCCACCAGTGATCCGAGACAGCTAGGCAATCAGCCCCAGCATTTT. The V and J genes are TRBV24-1 and TRBJ1-5; tentative D call: TRBD1 (5 bases). Germline loops: CDR1 KGHDR, CDR2 SFDVKD. The CDR3 has 16 amino acids. Trimming cost V 3 bases and J 2 bases, with 13 bases left between them.

This clonotype turned up a few times. V gene TRBV5-1 combines with J gene TRBJ2-7; D may correspond to TRBD1 or TRBD2 (6 bases each). Deletions cut 4 bases from V and 5 bases from J, with 19 bases between. From germline, CDR1 is SGHRS and CDR2 YFSETQ. CDR3 length: 15 residues. The CDR3 loop reads CASSDSGRGLDEQYF. The CDR3 DNA follows: TGCGCCAGCAGCGATTCGGGCAGGGGACTTGACGAGCAGTACTTC.

The rearrangement uses TRBV4-1 and TRBJ2-7, with TRBD2 as a possible D gene (7 bases). V lost 5 bases to trimming and J lost 3 bases, with 14 bases between them. Germline CDR1 MGHRA, CDR2 YSYEKL. The CDR3 is made up of 14 amino acids. CDR3 region: CASSLQGGYYEQYF. In DNA, the CDR3 is TGCGCCAGCAGCTTACAGGGAGGGTACTACGAGCAGTACTTC.

The gene calls are TRBV11-2 and TRBJ2-7; D may correspond to TRBD1 or TRBD2 (5 bases each). CDR3 length: 12 residues. Germline-derived CDR1 and CDR2 are SGHAT and FQNNGV. V was cut by 7 bases and J by 3 bases, with 10 bases left in between. CDR3 residues: CASTPGRYEQYF. CDR3 sequence (DNA): TGTGCCAGCACCCCGGGGCGCTACGAGCAGTACTTC. Full variable domain (remainder filled in from reference TRBV11-2 and TRBJ2-7): EAGVAQSPRYKIIEKRQSVAFWCNPISGHATLYWYQQILGQGPKLLIQFQNNGVVDDSQLPKDRFSAERLKGVDSTLKIQPAKLEDSAVYLCASTPGRYEQYFGPGTRLTVT.

This clonotype was observed once. The chain links TRBV29-1 to TRBJ2-7; 8 bases align to TRBD2. Germline V CDR1 and CDR2: SQVTM, ANQGSEA. The V segment lost 5 bases and the J segment 0 bases; nucleotides outside the gene matches: 6. The CDR3 consists of 14 residues. This chain's CDR3 is CSVLSGKSSYEQYF. The DNA of the CDR3 is TGCAGCGTTCTTAGCGGGAAGAGCTCCTACGAGCAGTACTTC.

This clonotype was seen a handful of times. The genes are TRBV3-1 and TRBJ1-1, with D tentatively TRBD1 (6 bases). Trimming took 3 bases from V and 3 from J, leaving 11 bases between them. CDR3 length: 14 amino acids. Germline V lookup: CDR1 LGHDT, CDR2 YNNKEL (reference sequence). The CDR3, as DNA: TGTGCCAGCAGCCATTCGACAGGTCACACTGAAGCTTTCTTT. It encodes CASSHSTGHTEAFF.

The V call is TRBV10-3, the J call TRBJ2-1; unclear D gene. Germline CDR1 and CDR2: ENHRY and SYGVKD. Between the trimmed V and J ends, which lost 0 bases and 3 bases, there was a span of 9 bases. CDR3 length: 15 amino acids. The CDR3 DNA sequence: TGTGCCATCAGTGAGTCCGGTGGCGGCTACAATGAGCAGTTCTTC. Translation: CAISESGGGYNEQFF.

The genes are TRBV6-2 or TRBV6-3 and TRBJ2-3, with D maybe TRBD2 (6 bases). From germline, CDR1 is MNHEY and CDR2 SVGEGT. The CDR3 consists of 15 residues. Deletions cut 2 bases from V and 2 bases from J, with 11 bases between. The CDR3 protein is CASSYGSGPTDTQYF. In DNA, the CDR3 is TGTGCCAGCAGTTACGGTAGCGGCCCCACAGATACGCAGTATTTT.

The J gene is TRBJ2-5, the V gene TRBV6-6; 8 nucleotides agree with TRBD1. The end of the DNA is better explained by TRBJ2-7, so the J call may be wrong. CDR3 length equals 15 residues. Germline V CDR1 and CDR2: MNHNY, SVGAGI (reference sequence). In DNA, the CDR3 is TGTGCCAGCAGTTCCGGACAGGGCATCGCCTACGAGCAGTACTTC. Residues: CASSSGQGIAYEQYF.

This clonotype occurred many times. V and J are TRBV5-1 and TRBJ2-5; TRBD2 aligns across 7 bases. This CDR3 is built from 15 residues. Unmatched junction bases numbered 8, after V lost 1 base and J lost 5 bases. Germline CDR1 reads SGHRS; CDR2 reads YFSETQ. The CDR3 DNA reads as TGCGCCAGCAGCTTGTACGGCGGGGGAGGGGAGACCCAGTACTTC. This encodes CASSLYGGGGETQYF.

This clonotype was recorded only once. This chain links TRBV9 with TRBJ1-4, with 8 bases aligning to TRBD1. CDR1 SGDLS and CDR2 YYNGEE come from the germline V gene. V gave up 0 bases and J gave up 7 bases; unmatched junction bases: 2. This CDR3 has 14 residues. The CDR3 DNA reads TGTGCCAGCAGCGTAGGGACAGGGCTTGAAAAACTGTTTTTT. Its translation is CASSVGTGLEKLFF. The variable domain in full, with the rest retrieved from reference TRBV9 and TRBJ1-4, is DSGVTQTPKHLITATGQRVTLRCSPRSGDLSVYWYQQSLDQGLQFLIQYYNGEERAKGNILERFSAQQFPDLHSELNLSSLELGDSALYFCASSVGTGLEKLFFGSGTQLSVL.

This chain links TRBV18 with TRBJ1-3; a possible D gene is TRBD1 (5 bases). V lost 3 bases to trimming and J lost 0 bases, with 9 bases between them. CDR1 and CDR2 from the germline V gene are KGHSH and LQKENI. The CDR3 spans 15 residues. CDR3 nucleotide sequence: TGTGCCAGCTCACCTCCAGGGTACTCTGGAAACACCATATATTTT. It encodes CASSPPGYSGNTIYF.

This clonotype turned up a few times. The V gene is TRBV20-1, the J gene TRBJ2-5; 14 bases are a match to TRBD2. The J call is uncertain, as TRBJ2-7 better fits the DNA end. This CDR3 contains 18 residues. The germline V gene encodes CDR1 DFQATT and CDR2 SNEGSKA (reference sequence). The CDR3 DNA is TGCAGTGCTAGAGTTCCGACTAGCGGGAGGGCGAGGTCCTACGAGCAGTACTTC. Translation gives CSARVPTSGRARSYEQYF.

The J gene is TRBJ2-3, the V gene TRBV29-1; D perhaps matches TRBD2 (5 bases). Germline CDR1 reads SQVTM; CDR2 reads ANQGSEA. V shed 2 bases and J shed 2 bases, with 8 bases lying between them. CDR3 length equals 13 residues. The chain's CDR3 is CSVELGNTDTQYF. In DNA, the CDR3 is TGCAGCGTTGAACTCGGGAACACAGATACGCAGTATTTT.

The gene calls are TRBV4-3 and TRBJ2-5, with 10 positions matching TRBD2. There are 15 residues in the CDR3. The germline CDR1 and CDR2 sequences are LGHNA and YSLEER. V lost 5 bases, J lost 2 bases, and 5 bases stayed unmatched. The CDR3 DNA reads TGCGCCAGCAGCGCGACTAGCGGGCTTCAAGAGACCCAGTACTTC. Its protein product is CASSATSGLQETQYF.